This passage covers 15 T cell receptor beta chains from one sample sequenced in a study of memory CD4+ T cells and cytomegalovirus serostatus. This table comes from immunoSEQ multiplex PCR, and its TCRdb copy is limited to in-frame clones, with some not included. Of roughly 50,000 clones detected, around 80% appear once; the ten largest clones hold about 0.73%. Single viable CD3+CD4+CD8-CD45RO+ cells were sorted as the memory CD4+ T cells. Sequenced input: memory CD4+ T cells from blood. Source of these receptors: an adult in good health and CMV-seronegative.

This clone came up a few times. V usage is TRBV4-1 and J usage is TRBJ1-2; 9 nucleotides match TRBD1. Trimming at V came to 3 bases and at J to 7 bases, leaving 6 bases not matched to a gene. The CDR3 is 14 amino acids. CDR1 and CDR2 from the germline V gene are MGHRA and YSYEKL. CDR3 sequence (DNA): TGCGCCAGCAGCCAGGCCGGGACAGGGAGTGGCTACACCTTC. Its translation is CASSQAGTGSGYTF.

The V call is TRBV7-2, the J call TRBJ1-2; possible D gene TRBD1, 5 bases. Germline V gene lookup returns CDR1 SGHTA and CDR2 FQGNSA. The V and J ends lost 0 bases and 4 bases respectively, with 6 bases between them. The CDR3 sequence is 13 residues long. The DNA for the CDR3 is TGTGCCAGCAGCTTAGCGGACACCTATGGCTACACCTTC. Its translation is CASSLADTYGYTF.

The rearrangement links TRBV19 to TRBJ2-6; no reliable D call. V was trimmed by 7 bases and J by 8 bases, leaving 21 bases between them. This CDR3 region has 16 residues. In germline, CDR1 is LNHDA, CDR2 SQIVND (reference sequence). CDR3 nucleotides: TGTGCCAGTACCACAGACGGGTCAATAGGGACCAACGTCCTGACTTTC. The encoded protein is CASTTDGSIGTNVLTF.

This chain joins TRBV2 and TRBJ2-7; the D gene is possibly TRBD2 (5 bases). From germline, CDR1 is SNHLY and CDR2 FYNNEI. Trimming cost V 6 bases and J 2 bases, with 14 bases left between them. The CDR3 runs 14 residues. The CDR3 DNA reads TGTGCCAGCAGGGACTCCGGGCGGGCCTACGAGCAGTACTTC. It codes for CASRDSGRAYEQYF.

The chain joins TRBV7-9 to TRBJ1-2; tentative D call: TRBD1 (6 bases). Germline V gene lookup returns CDR1 SEHNR and CDR2 FQNEAQ (reference sequence). The germline V and J ends were trimmed by 4 bases and 8 bases, with 20 bases remaining between them. CDR3 length: 15 residues. CDR3 DNA sequence: TGTGCCAGCAGCTCCCCTGACAGGCCTCAAGGAGGCTACACCTTC. It translates to CASSSPDRPQGGYTF.

The chain combines TRBV4-1 with TRBJ1-4; the match to TRBD1 covers 9 bases. Germline V lookup: CDR1 MGHRA, CDR2 YSYEKL. The CDR3 consists of 14 residues. The J segment lost 3 bases and the V segment lost 5 bases, leaving 1 base of the junction unmatched. In nucleotides, the CDR3 is TGCGCCAGCAGCAGACAGGGGGCTAATGAAAAACTGTTTTTT. Its translation is CASSRQGANEKLFF.

This clone turned up a few times. The rearrangement joins TRBV5-4 to TRBJ1-2; TRBD1 matches at 9 bases. V shed 5 bases and J 2 bases; nucleotides not matched to a gene: 1. The germline V gene has CDR1 SGHNT and CDR2 YYREEE (reference sequence). CDR3 length: 13 amino acids. The CDR3 sequence is CASRGTGNYGYTF. CDR3 DNA sequence: TGTGCCAGCAGGGGGACAGGGAACTATGGCTACACCTTC.

This clone has just one count. The chain couples TRBV28 to TRBJ2-1; D remains unclear. The CDR3 runs to 12 residues. Deletions cut 5 bases from V and 9 bases from J, with 11 bases between. Per the germline V gene, CDR1 is MDHEN and CDR2 is SYDVKM. The CDR3, as DNA: TGTGCCAGCAGTGTGACCAACACTGAGCAGTTCTTC. It is translated as CASSVTNTEQFF.

This clone has just a few counts. The V call is TRBV7-9, the J call TRBJ2-7, with 10 bases matching TRBD2. This CDR3 comprises 15 residues. From germline, CDR1 is SEHNR and CDR2 FQNEAQ (reference sequence). V lost 1 base to trimming and J lost 2 bases; unmatched junction nucleotides: 2. In nucleotides, the CDR3 is TGTGCCAGCAGCTTAGAAGCGGGAGGGCCCTACGAGCAGTACTTC. It specifies CASSLEAGGPYEQYF.

The J gene is TRBJ1-4, the V gene TRBV7-9, with 8 bases that match TRBD1. Germline lookup yields CDR1 SEHNR and CDR2 FQNEAQ (reference sequence). This CDR3 comprises 15 residues. The junction had 10 bases not matched to a gene; V was cut back by 5 bases and J by 8 bases. The CDR3 DNA follows: TGTGCCAGCAGCCCGCCAGGGGGCAGGAAGGAAAAACTGTTTTTT. Translating it yields CASSPPGGRKEKLFF.

In this sample, this clone turned up a few times. The rearrangement uses TRBV18 and TRBJ1-1; D gene uncertain. The CDR3 runs 15 residues. Germline loops: CDR1 KGHSH, CDR2 LQKENI. Between the trimmed V and J ends, which lost 0 bases and 0 bases, there was a span of 8 bases. The CDR3 sequence is CASSPPNNLNTEAFF. CDR3 sequence (DNA): TGTGCCAGCTCACCACCGAATAACTTGAACACTGAAGCTTTCTTT.

The genes are TRBV7-8 and TRBJ1-3; TRBD1 aligns across 7 bases. Germline V gene sequence: CDR1 SGHVS, CDR2 FQNEAQ. CDR3 length: 16 amino acids. Trimming removed 0 bases from V and 0 bases from J; junction bases left unmatched: 2. The CDR3 spells CASSLAGQISGNTIYF. The CDR3 DNA follows: TGTGCCAGCAGCTTAGCGGGACAGATCTCTGGAAACACCATATATTTT.

The rearrangement uses TRBV6-1 and TRBJ2-7, with 7 positions matching TRBD1. Trimming cost V 4 bases and J 0 bases; bases outside gene matches: 9. Germline CDR1 reads MNHNS; CDR2 reads SASEGT. CDR3 length equals 16 residues. CDR3 residues: CASSGLNRGASYEQYF. The CDR3 DNA reads as TGTGCCAGCAGTGGTTTGAACAGGGGCGCCTCCTACGAGCAGTACTTC.

V gene TRBV2 combines with J gene TRBJ1-5; 10 nucleotides align to TRBD1. V dropped 5 bases and J dropped 5; count of bases not matched to a gene: 6. Germline V gene sequence: CDR1 SNHLY, CDR2 FYNNEI. The CDR3 is made up of 15 amino acids. CDR3 sequence: CASSPQTGGDQPQHF. The CDR3 bases are TGTGCCAGCAGTCCTCAGACAGGGGGCGATCAGCCCCAGCATTTT.

The V call is TRBV7-9, the J call TRBJ2-5; a weak D match, TRBD1 (5 bases). Germline V CDR1 and CDR2: SEHNR, FQNEAQ (reference sequence). V was shortened by 5 bases and J by 5 bases, with 18 bases between the two germline ends. The CDR3 has 15 amino acids. The CDR3 sequence is CASSPTASRQETQYF. As DNA, the CDR3 is TGTGCCAGCAGCCCGACTGCCTCAAGACAGGAGACCCAGTACTTC.